The clone carrying this T cell receptor beta chain was picked up one time. Its matching antigen is unknown. 60 Vbeta and 13 Jbeta primers were used in PCR. Clones were read by immunoSEQ multiplex PCR, and TCRdb kept only the in-frame ones, dropping some. The sample has roughly 220,000 clones, around 64% seen once. This sample was included in a study of cytomegalovirus exposure and HLA in healthy donors. General study findings and limits: Sequencing artifact likely explains a cluster of highly shared sequence variants.

The sequence derives from a man in his forties or fifties in good health and CMV-seropositive. Sequenced material: PBMCs.

The CDR3 here is CATSTNGGYEQYF. CDR3 DNA sequence: TGTGCCACCTCTACCAACGGGGGCTACGAGCAGTACTTC. The V and J genes are TRBV15 and TRBJ2-7; tentative D call: TRBD2 (6 bases). The ends were cut back, 8 bases at V and 3 bases at J, with 14 bases in the middle. Germline assignment: CDR1 LNHNV and CDR2 YYDKDF (reference sequence). The length of the CDR3 is 13 residues.